This T cell receptor beta chain was captured in a study of cytotoxic CD8 clonotypes in ibrutinib-treated CLL. V gave up 5 bases and J gave up 1 base; unmatched junction bases: 12. Germline V lookup: CDR1 SGHAT, CDR2 FQDESV (reference sequence). This CDR3 comprises 17 residues. Repertoires were generated with immunoSEQ multiplex PCR, while TCRdb's copy carries only in-frame clones and drops some. The table records about 14,000 clones, roughly 70% of them present only once. Specimen: PBMCs, collected before ibrutinib treatment. This chain joins TRBV11-1 and TRBJ2-5; TRBD2 matches at 8 bases. The sequence was collected from a human donor with chronic lymphocytic leukemia. CDR3: CASSPRLGSGAQETQYF. The CDR3 region has the DNA TGTGCCAGCAGCCCACGTTTGGGTAGCGGGGCCCAAGAGACCCAGTACTTC.